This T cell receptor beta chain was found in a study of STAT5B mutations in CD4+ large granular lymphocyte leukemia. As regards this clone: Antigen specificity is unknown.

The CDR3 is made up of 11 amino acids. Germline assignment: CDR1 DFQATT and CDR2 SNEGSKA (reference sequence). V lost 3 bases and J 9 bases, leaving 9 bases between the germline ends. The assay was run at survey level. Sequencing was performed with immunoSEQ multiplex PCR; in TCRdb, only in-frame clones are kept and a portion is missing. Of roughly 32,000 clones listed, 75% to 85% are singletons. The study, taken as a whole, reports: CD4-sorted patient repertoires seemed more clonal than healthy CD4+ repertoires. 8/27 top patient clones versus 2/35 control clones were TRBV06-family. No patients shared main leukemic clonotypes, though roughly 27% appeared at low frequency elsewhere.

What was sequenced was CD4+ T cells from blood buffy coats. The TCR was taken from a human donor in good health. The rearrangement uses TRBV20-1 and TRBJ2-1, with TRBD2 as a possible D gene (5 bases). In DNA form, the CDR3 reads TGCAGTGCTAGTAGGGCGGGTGAGCAGTTCTTC. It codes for CSASRAGEQFF.